The rows below give T cell receptor beta chains drawn from one sample of a study of OX40 agonist ivuxolimab in advanced cancers. This table comes from immunoSEQ multiplex PCR, and its TCRdb copy is limited to in-frame clones, with some not included. Here the sample spans approximately 88,000 clones, roughly 84% being singletons. The starting material was CD4+ or CD8+ T cells sorted from blood, obtained in a trial of the OX40 agonist ivuxolimab. The receptor set was obtained from an adult with an advanced solid tumor such as melanoma, head and neck, liver or kidney cancer. Each CDR3 is given without its conserved first and last residue.

V,J,CDR3
TRBV28,TRBJ2-3,ASSQLTGGTADTQY
TRBV18,TRBJ2-7,ASSPRQGRGSIPEQY
TRBV21-1,TRBJ2-3,ASTPRSYWDTQY
TRBV7-2,TRBJ1-1,ASSLARDRPLEAF
TRBV7-9,TRBJ1-2,ASSPFRGGFGYT
TRBV28,TRBJ1-4,ASSEGGSNEKLF
TRBV14,TRBJ2-5,ASSRASGETQY
TRBV18,TRBJ1-5,ASSQSGGQPQH
TRBV15,TRBJ2-7,ATSRMRTGVYEQY
TRBV27,TRBJ2-3,ASNGQGPRTDTQY
TRBV29-1,TRBJ1-1,SVVPRQGPFVAEAF
TRBV7-2,TRBJ1-1,ASSFNEGTEAF
TRBV9,TRBJ1-2,ASSVGDRGRLYGYT
TRBV15,TRBJ2-2,ATSRGDRGRSGELF
TRBV6-1,TRBJ2-7,ASRGQGSSYEQY
TRBV19,TRBJ2-1,ASNDISGRANNEQF
TRBV10-3,TRBJ1-5,AISETQLSNQPQH
TRBV7-8,TRBJ2-5,ASSARQLETQY
TRBV7-3,TRBJ2-1,ASSPTGTDNEQF
TRBV6-6,TRBJ2-1,ASSKQGPLGNNEQF
TRBV11-2,TRBJ1-6,ASSLDRRGGDNSPLH
TRBV7-7,TRBJ2-1,ASSLTSGNNNEQF
TRBV21-1,TRBJ2-7,ASSKAAGLSGKTHEQY
TRBV19,TRBJ1-2,ASSMDTAYGYT
TRBV18,TRBJ2-3,ASSPEGRVWAPTDTQY
TRBV18,TRBJ2-7,ASSLGQGTLYEQY
TRBV10-1,TRBJ2-1,ASSESGQGSYNEQF
TRBV4-1,TRBJ1-2,ASSPSLQGYGYT
TRBV7-3,TRBJ2-2,ASSPGLAGVTGELF
TRBV5-4,TRBJ2-1,ASSLTGTSLIWYNEQF
TRBV7-9,TRBJ2-5,ASSSHSGRGETQY